This TCR beta chain was profiled in a study of CD8+ T cells in alopecia areata. Study-wide findings and caveats: Elevated clonality characterized lesional scalp relative to normal scalp, particularly in alopecia totalis/universalis.

Germline V gene sequence: CDR1 KGHSH, CDR2 LQKENI. The CDR3 covers 17 residues. Trimming removed 3 bases at V and 0 bases at J, with 16 bases between. Indicated treatment: oral pan-JAK inhibitor, 5-10 mg twice daily. The authors extracted RNA and reverse transcribed it into cDNA as the sequencing template. Using immunoSEQ multiplex PCR, the repertoire was profiled, and TCRdb retains in-frame clones only, with some absent. The sample lists 150,000 to 250,000 clones, about 60% occurring once. This clone was observed once. What it binds is unknown. The TCR sequence derives from a human donor with alopecia areata. This sample comprised CD4+ T cells sorted from blood, obtained at week 4, from a patient treated with tofacitinib. The chain has TRBV18 and TRBJ2-3; D could derive from TRBD1 or TRBD2 (5 bases each). CDR3 in DNA: TGTGCCAGCTCACCTACTATTGGGACCCTGAGCACAGATACGCAGTATTTT. The encoded protein is CASSPTIGTLSTDTQYF.